These 29 T cell receptor beta chains originate from one sample sequenced in a study of blood T cell repertoires in COVID-19. Data came from immunoSEQ multiplex PCR; TCRdb stores just in-frame clones and leaves some out. The data show 110,000 or so clones, roughly 85% seen once. Specimen: peripheral blood. The receptors were sampled from a woman in her sixties with COVID-19, enrolled during active disease.

A remark on this clone: The sample has other DNA sequences that encode this CDR3 too. This rearrangement joins TRBV27 to TRBJ1-2; TRBD1 matches 10 bases. This CDR3 comprises 15 residues. Germline assignment: CDR1 MNHEY and CDR2 SMNVEV (reference sequence). With 5 bases clipped from V and 4 bases from J, the junction kept 7 bases outside the gene matches. In DNA form, the CDR3 reads TGTGCCAGCAGTCCGAGACAGGGGGCCGTCTATGGCTACACCTTC. Protein sequence: CASSPRQGAVYGYTF.

The V call is TRBV10-3, the J call TRBJ1-5, with D possibly TRBD1 on 6 matching bases. CDR1 is ENHRY and CDR2 is SYGVKD in the germline V gene. The length of the CDR3 is 15 residues. Trimming pared 3 bases from V and 3 bases from J, leaving 12 bases between. This chain's CDR3 is CAISDRGADNQPQHF. In nucleotides, the CDR3 is TGTGCCATCAGTGACAGGGGAGCTGACAATCAGCCCCAGCATTTT.

The V gene is TRBV10-3, the J gene TRBJ2-5, with 10 bases that match TRBD2. The J segment lost 1 base and the V segment lost 3 bases, leaving 2 bases of the junction unmatched. This CDR3 has 15 amino acids. In germline, CDR1 is ENHRY, CDR2 SYGVKD. DNA of the CDR3: TGTGCCATCAGTGACCGGACTAGCGGCCAAGAGACCCAGTACTTC. The encoded protein is CAISDRTSGQETQYF.

The CDR3 coding sequence is TGTGCCAGCAGCTTCTTTGCGACAGGCTATGGCTACACCTTC. Translation: CASSFFATGYGYTF. The chain recombines TRBV5-6 with TRBJ1-2; possibly TRBD1 for D (6 bases). In germline, CDR1 is SGHDT, CDR2 YYEEEE. The CDR3 is made up of 14 amino acids. The V and J ends lost 2 bases and 4 bases respectively, with 12 bases between them. Supplemented by reference TRBV5-6 and TRBJ1-2, the full variable domain reads DAGVTQSPTHLIKTRGQQVTLRCSPKSGHDTVSWYQQALGQGPQFIFQYYEEEERQRGNFPDRFSGHQFPNYSSELNVNALLLGDSALYLCASSFFATGYGYTFGSGTRLTVV.

This clone was seen just once. The chain uses TRBV7-3 and TRBJ2-3, with TRBD2 matching 10 bases. Looked up from germline, CDR1 is SGHTA and CDR2 is FQGTGA. The CDR3 covers 15 residues. V trimming: 4 bases; J trimming: 1 base; junction bases outside the gene matches: 2. Written as DNA, the CDR3 is TGTGCCAGCAGCTCAGGACTAGCGGGCACAGATACGCAGTATTTT. It translates to CASSSGLAGTDTQYF.

The chain links TRBV6-5 to TRBJ1-2; 7 nucleotides line up with TRBD1. Germline assignment: CDR1 MNHEY and CDR2 SVGAGI. After removal of 6 bases from V and 4 bases from J, the junction contained 8 bases not matched to a gene. CDR3 length: 14 residues. CDR3 sequence reads: CASRLTGEVYGYTF. The CDR3 region has the DNA TGTGCCAGCAGGCTAACAGGGGAGGTCTATGGCTACACCTTC.

The V call is TRBV29-1, the J call TRBJ2-6; 9 bases match TRBD2. This CDR3 spans 17 amino acids. Per the germline V gene, CDR1 is SQVTM and CDR2 is ANQGSEA. With 5 bases clipped from V and 0 bases from J, the junction kept 8 bases outside the gene matches. CDR3 nucleotide sequence: TGCAGCGTTCCCATGACTAGCGGAAACTCTGGGGCCAACGTCCTGACTTTC. Translated, it gives CSVPMTSGNSGANVLTF.

The chain links TRBV19 to TRBJ1-2; the match to TRBD1 covers 7 bases. The ends lost 1 base at V and 2 bases at J; junction bases unmatched: 7. CDR3 length: 16 amino acids. Germline-derived CDR1 and CDR2 are LNHDA and SQIVND (reference sequence). CDR3 DNA: TGTGCCAGTAGTATAGCCGAAACAGGGGTGAACTATGGCTACACCTTC. Protein: CASSIAETGVNYGYTF.

The rearrangement joins TRBV11-2 to TRBJ2-1; the D gene is possibly TRBD2 (6 bases). V was clipped by 2 bases and J by 6 bases, with 14 bases between them. CDR1 and CDR2 (germline): SGHAT, FQNNGV. The CDR3 has 15 residues. The CDR3, as DNA: TGTGCCAGCAGCTTATTTCGCGGGGAAGGCAATGAGCAGTTCTTC. Amino acids: CASSLFRGEGNEQFF.

This chain links TRBV12-5 with TRBJ1-1; D gene ambiguous. Germline lookup yields CDR1 LGHNT and CDR2 FRNRAP. V lost 3 bases, J lost 3 bases, and 5 bases lay in between. The CDR3 runs 12 residues. The CDR3 here is CASGLEDTEAFF. The CDR3 coding sequence is TGTGCTAGTGGTTTAGAGGACACTGAAGCTTTCTTT.

The V and J genes are TRBV6-1 and TRBJ2-7; the match to TRBD2 covers 7 bases. V lost 3 bases to trimming and J lost 7 bases; unmatched junction nucleotides: 18. Germline V gene lookup returns CDR1 MNHNS and CDR2 SASEGT. The CDR3 has 17 amino acids. CDR3 coding DNA: TGTGCCAGCAGTGATCGGAAGCGGGGAGAAAAAGATAGGGAGCAGTACTTC. Translated: CASSDRKRGEKDREQYF.

The chain joins TRBV24-1 to TRBJ2-2; no firm D call. The germline gives CDR1 KGHDR, CDR2 SFDVKD. V lost 3 bases to trimming and J lost 1 base, with 17 bases between them. The CDR3 spans 18 residues. The CDR3 loop is CATSDGPESIGNTGELFF. CDR3 bases: TGTGCCACCAGTGATGGGCCAGAATCTATAGGGAACACCGGGGAGCTGTTTTTT.

The chain joins TRBV3-1 (or the pseudogene TRBV3-2) to TRBJ2-3; 14 nucleotides match TRBD2. The trim removed 4 bases at V and 2 bases at J, leaving 8 bases unmatched. The CDR3 length is 18 residues. The V gene's germline CDR1 is LGHDT and CDR2 YNNKEL (reference sequence). CDR3 protein: CASSRGTSGGDITDTQYF. The CDR3 DNA is TGTGCCAGCAGCCGTGGGACTAGCGGGGGCGACATCACAGATACGCAGTATTTT.

V gene TRBV5-1 combines with J gene TRBJ1-4; possible D gene TRBD1, 6 bases. The CDR3 covers 17 residues. Germline V gives CDR1 SGHRS, CDR2 YFSETQ. The V and J ends lost 4 bases and 8 bases respectively, with 24 bases between them. The CDR3 DNA reads as TGCGCCAGCAGCGGGGGCGGCGTCGGGACGACGGGGGAAAAACTGTTTTTT. As protein: CASSGGGVGTTGEKLFF.

The V gene is TRBV4-3, the J gene TRBJ1-2; 8 positions match TRBD1. The J segment lost 5 bases and the V segment lost 1 base, leaving 12 bases of the junction unmatched. The CDR3 runs to 17 residues. Germline CDR1 and CDR2: LGHNA and YSLEER. This CDR3 reads CASSQVQTGTGLYGYTF. The CDR3 bases are TGCGCCAGCAGCCAAGTTCAAACCGGGACAGGACTATATGGCTACACCTTC.

The gene calls are TRBV10-2 and TRBJ1-2, with 8 bases lining up with TRBD1. V lost 3 bases and J lost 5; bases outside the gene matches: 11. This CDR3 has 16 residues. Germline values: CDR1 WSHSY, CDR2 SAAADI. CDR3 bases: TGCGCCAGCAGTGACCCTGCGACAGGGGTCATTTATGGCTACACCTTC. Translating it yields CASSDPATGVIYGYTF.

The V gene is TRBV27, the J gene TRBJ2-7, with 7 bases lining up with TRBD1. There are 16 residues in the CDR3. V dropped 8 bases and J dropped 3; count of bases not matched to a gene: 16. Germline V gene sequence: CDR1 MNHEY, CDR2 SMNVEV (reference sequence). The CDR3 reads CASYRPGQVLRYEQYF. Written as DNA, the CDR3 is TGTGCCAGCTACCGACCCGGACAGGTCCTCCGCTACGAGCAGTACTTC.

The chain combines TRBV7-2 with TRBJ2-3; D perhaps matches TRBD2 (5 bases). The CDR3 totals 15 residues. The V gene lost 7 bases and the J gene lost 6 bases, with 20 bases spanning the gap. CDR1 and CDR2 (germline): SGHTA, FQGNSA. For the CDR3, the DNA is TGTGCCAGCACCCTCGGGATAGGTAGCTCGGATACGCAGTATTTT. It is translated as CASTLGIGSSDTQYF. Full variable domain (missing parts from reference TRBV7-2 and TRBJ2-3): GAGVSQSPSNKVTEKGKDVELRCDPISGHTALYWYRQSLGQGLEFLIYFQGNSAPDKSGLPSDRFSAERTGGSVSTLTIQRTQQEDSAVYLCASTLGIGSSDTQYFGPGTRLTVL.

The chain employs TRBV5-1 and TRBJ2-1; TRBD2 agrees at 10 bases. CDR1 and CDR2 (germline): SGHRS, YFSETQ. The CDR3 runs 15 residues. V lost 0 bases and J lost 11; bases outside the gene matches: 8. The CDR3 reads CASSLAASGGPQQFF. CDR3 bases: TGCGCCAGCAGCTTGGCCGCTAGCGGGGGACCCCAGCAGTTCTTC.

The chain uses TRBV4-2 and TRBJ1-1; D is perhaps TRBD1 (5 bases). There are 15 residues in the CDR3. From germline, CDR1 is LGHNA and CDR2 YNFKEQ. Trimming cost V 4 bases and J 4 bases, with 16 bases left between them. The CDR3 region has the DNA TGTGCCAGCAGCCGGCCTCGGGGGGACGCCACTGAAGCTTTCTTT. Amino acids: CASSRPRGDATEAFF.

The V gene is TRBV10-2, the J gene TRBJ1-2, with D possibly TRBD1 on 5 matching bases. This CDR3 spans 15 amino acids. Per the germline V gene, CDR1 is WSHSY and CDR2 is SAAADI. The V end was cut by 4 bases, the J end by 7 bases, with 19 bases between. CDR3 loop: CASSGEEGRVTGYTF. The CDR3 nucleotides are TGCGCCAGCAGTGGTGAGGAAGGCAGGGTAACTGGCTACACCTTC.

The chain joins TRBV19 to TRBJ2-3, with D perhaps TRBD2 (5 bases). The CDR3 runs 12 residues. Trimming took off 5 bases at V and 11 bases at J, with 14 bases between the two ends. The germline gives CDR1 LNHDA, CDR2 SQIVND (reference sequence). CDR3 DNA sequence: TGTGCCAGTAGTGCCCCGTCGGGAATGCAGTATTTT. Amino acids: CASSAPSGMQYF.

The chain couples TRBV5-8 to TRBJ2-6; D ambiguous. Germline V CDR1 and CDR2: SGHTS, YDEGEE. The CDR3 extends over 15 amino acids. V lost 1 base to trimming and J lost 1 base, with 6 bases between them. CDR3 DNA: TGTGCCAGCAGCTTGCGTTCTTCTGGGGCCAACGTCCTGACTTTC. Protein: CASSLRSSGANVLTF.

This clone has more than one count but fewer than ten. The J gene is TRBJ2-7, the V gene TRBV7-3; 8 bases are a match to TRBD2. Trimming removed 1 base from V and 2 bases from J; junction bases left unmatched: 7. Germline loops: CDR1 SGHTA, CDR2 FQGTGA. This CDR3 has 16 residues. In DNA form, the CDR3 reads TGTGCCAGCAGCTTAATACGAGCGGGGGCCCCCTACGAGCAGTACTTC. Amino acids: CASSLIRAGAPYEQYF.

In nucleotides, the CDR3 is TGTGCCAGTAACAGGGGTGGTGAGGGCTACACCTTC. As protein: CASNRGGEGYTF. The V call is TRBV19, the J call TRBJ1-2; the match to TRBD1 covers 7 bases. The CDR3 has 12 amino acids. The ends lost 7 bases at V and 8 bases at J; junction bases unmatched: 7. The germline CDR1 and CDR2 sequences are LNHDA and SQIVND (reference sequence).

The J gene is TRBJ2-1, the V gene TRBV7-9; TRBD1 aligns across 10 bases. There are 14 residues in the CDR3. CDR1 is SEHNR, CDR2 FQNEAQ, per germline (reference sequence). V was clipped by 3 bases and J by 5 bases; unmatched bases: 1. DNA of the CDR3: TGTGCCAGCAGCTTGGGGACAGGGGACAATGAGCAGTTCTTC. Its translation: CASSLGTGDNEQFF.

The rearrangement joins TRBV5-1 to TRBJ2-3; 10 positions agree with TRBD2. The CDR3 contains 16 residues. Trimming cost V 4 bases and J 3 bases; bases outside gene matches: 8. Germline CDR1 and CDR2: SGHRS and YFSETQ. The chain's CDR3 is CASSQPSGGETDTQYF. The CDR3 DNA is TGCGCCAGCAGCCAACCTAGCGGGGGTGAGACAGATACGCAGTATTTT.

The chain is built from TRBV19 and TRBJ1-5; the D gene is possibly TRBD1 (5 bases). Looked up from germline, CDR1 is LNHDA and CDR2 is SQIVND (reference sequence). V dropped 6 bases and J dropped 4 bases, with 19 bases sitting between them. The CDR3 consists of 16 residues. The CDR3 loop reads CASSPWGGAVNQPQHF. The CDR3 DNA sequence: TGTGCCAGTAGCCCTTGGGGAGGGGCCGTTAATCAGCCCCAGCATTTT.

Only a few counts were recorded for this clone. This chain links TRBV20-1 with TRBJ1-2; D is undetermined. The CDR3 is 11 amino acids. The V and J ends lost 1 base and 6 bases respectively, with 6 bases between them. Germline lookup yields CDR1 DFQATT and CDR2 SNEGSKA (reference sequence). The CDR3 is CSARAPDGYTF. In nucleotides, the CDR3 is TGCAGTGCTAGAGCCCCGGATGGCTACACCTTC.